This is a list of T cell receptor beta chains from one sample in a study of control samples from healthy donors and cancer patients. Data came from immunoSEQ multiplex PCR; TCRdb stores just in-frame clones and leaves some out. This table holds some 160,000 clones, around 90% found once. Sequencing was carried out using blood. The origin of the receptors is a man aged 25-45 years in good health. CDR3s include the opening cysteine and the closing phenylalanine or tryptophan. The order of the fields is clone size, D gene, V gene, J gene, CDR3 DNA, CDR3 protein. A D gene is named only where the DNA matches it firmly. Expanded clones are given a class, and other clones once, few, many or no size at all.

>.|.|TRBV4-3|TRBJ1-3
TGCGCCAGCAGCCAAGAGGTGGCGGAGATAGGTACCATATATTTT
CASSQEVAEIGTIYF
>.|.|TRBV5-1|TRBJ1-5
TGCGCCAGCAGCTTATTCGGAGATAGCAATCAGCCCCAGCATTTT
CASSLFGDSNQPQHF
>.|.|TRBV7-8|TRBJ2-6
TGTGCCAGCAGCCCTAGGCTACAGGGAAGAGGGGCCAACGTCCTGACTTTC
CASSPRLQGRGANVLTF
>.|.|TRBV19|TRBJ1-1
TGTGCCAGTAGTATGGCACACACTGAAGCTTTCTTT
CASSMAHTEAFF
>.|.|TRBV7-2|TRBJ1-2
TGTGCCAGCAGCTTAGAGCATGGCTACACCTTC
CASSLEHGYTF
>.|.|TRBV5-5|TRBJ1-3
TGTGCCAGCAGCTCCTGGACAGCCGGAAACACCATATATTTT
CASSSWTAGNTIYF
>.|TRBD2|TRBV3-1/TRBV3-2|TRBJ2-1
TGTGCCAGCAGCCTTAGCGGGGTCTCCTACAATGAGCAGTTCTTC
CASSLSGVSYNEQFF
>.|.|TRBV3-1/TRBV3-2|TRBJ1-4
TGTGCCAGCAGCCAACCTCTTCAGGGGAAGGCTAATGAAAAACTGTTTTTT
CASSQPLQGKANEKLFF
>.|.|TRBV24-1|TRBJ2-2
TGTGCCACCAGTGAGACCGGGGGCGGCACCGGGGAGCTGTTTTTT
CATSETGGGTGELFF
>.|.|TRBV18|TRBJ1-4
TGTGCCAGCTCTACGGACAGTAATGAAAAACTGTTTTTT
CASSTDSNEKLFF
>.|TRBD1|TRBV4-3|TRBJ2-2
TGCGCCAGCAGCCAAGAAGGTACAGGGGTAAACACCGGGGAGCTGTTTTTT
CASSQEGTGVNTGELFF
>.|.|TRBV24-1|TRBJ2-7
TGTGCCACCAGTGATCGGAAGGGCGAGCAGTACTTC
CATSDRKGEQYF
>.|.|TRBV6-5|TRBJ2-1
TGTGCCAGCAGTCGAGGGGCAGGGAAGGTTGAGCAGTTCTTC
CASSRGAGKVEQFF
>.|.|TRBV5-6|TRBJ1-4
TGTGCCAGCAGCTTGGCCGGGATGGGGGCAACTAATGAAAAACTGTTTTTT
CASSLAGMGATNEKLFF
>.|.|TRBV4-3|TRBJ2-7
TGCGCCAGCAGCCAAGGTAGTCAGGGTCACTACGAGCAGTACTTC
CASSQGSQGHYEQYF
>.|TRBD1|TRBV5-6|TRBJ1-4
TGTGCCAGCAGACCGACAGGGGGCAATGAAAAACTGTTTTTT
CASRPTGGNEKLFF
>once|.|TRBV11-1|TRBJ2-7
TGTGCCAGCAGCGAAGGGGGGCAGGGGAGGTCCTACGAGCAGTACTTC
CASSEGGQGRSYEQYF
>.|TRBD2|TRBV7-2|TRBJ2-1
TGTGCCAGCAGCTATATTGCTAGCGGGAGAGTCGAGCAGTTCTTC
CASSYIASGRVEQFF
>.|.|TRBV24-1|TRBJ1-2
TGTGCCACCAGCCCAGCGGGGGGACTCGGTAACTATGGCTACACCTTC
CATSPAGGLGNYGYTF
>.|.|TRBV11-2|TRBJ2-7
TGTGCCAGCAGCTTAGGGGCAAGGACCTACGAGCAGTACTTC
CASSLGARTYEQYF
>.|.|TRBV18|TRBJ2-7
TGTGCCAGCTCACCACTTACGACAAGCTCCTACGAGCAGTACTTC
CASSPLTTSSYEQYF
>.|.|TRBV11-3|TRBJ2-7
TGTGCCAGTGGGGGATCCGGGAGCTCCTACGAGCAGTACTTC
CASGGSGSSYEQYF
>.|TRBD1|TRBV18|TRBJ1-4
TGTGCCAGCTCACCGGGACAGATGAATGAAAAACTGTTTTTT
CASSPGQMNEKLFF
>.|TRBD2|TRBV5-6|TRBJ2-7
TGTGCCAGCAGCTTTAGGCGGGGGTCCTACGAGCAGTACTTC
CASSFRRGSYEQYF
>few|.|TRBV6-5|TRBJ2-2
TGTGCCAGCAGCCGCGGAGGGAACACCGGGGAGCTGTTTTTT
CASSRGGNTGELFF
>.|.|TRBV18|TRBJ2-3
TGTGCCAGCTCACCATTCGCCGGGTTAACAGATACGCAGTATTTT
CASSPFAGLTDTQYF
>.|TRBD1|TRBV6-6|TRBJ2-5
TGTGCCAGCAGCAGGGGGCGGCAGCAAGAGACCCAGTACTTC
CASSRGRQQETQYF
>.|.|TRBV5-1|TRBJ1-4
TGCGCCAGCAGCCCCTTTTCGCCGGAAAAACTGTTTTTT
CASSPFSPEKLFF
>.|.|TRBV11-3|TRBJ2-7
TGTGCCAGCAGCCCAAAGCTAGCTTTAACCTACGAGCAGTACTTC
CASSPKLALTYEQYF
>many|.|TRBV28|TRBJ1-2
TGTGCCACTGGGGGGGCGAAGGGCCGGTATGGCTACACCTTC
CATGGAKGRYGYTF
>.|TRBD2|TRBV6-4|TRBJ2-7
TGTGCCAGCATAGTGTCTAGCGGAACCTACGAGCAGTACTTC
CASIVSSGTYEQYF
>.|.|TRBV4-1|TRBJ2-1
TGCGCCAGCAGCCAACCTTCAGGACGGGGGGCCCGGAATGAGCAGTTCTTC
CASSQPSGRGARNEQFF
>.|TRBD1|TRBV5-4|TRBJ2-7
TGTGCCAGCAGCTTGGCGCAGGGGGCGTACGAGCAGTACTTC
CASSLAQGAYEQYF
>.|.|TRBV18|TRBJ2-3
TGTGCCAGCTCACCAAATACGGGGGATACGCAGTATTTT
CASSPNTGDTQYF
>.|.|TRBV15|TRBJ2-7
TGTGCCACCAGCAGAGATTCAGGGTTCGGCTACGAGCAGTACTTC
CATSRDSGFGYEQYF
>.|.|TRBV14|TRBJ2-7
TGTGCCAGCAGCGTCCCCTCCCGGGAGACCTACGAGCAGTACTTC
CASSVPSRETYEQYF
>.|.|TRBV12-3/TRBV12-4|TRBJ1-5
TGTGCCAGCAGTTTTGGAGTCGATCAGCCCCAGCATTTT
CASSFGVDQPQHF
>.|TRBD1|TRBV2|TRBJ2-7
TGTGCCAGCAGTGGGGAGACAGGGACCTACGAGCAGTACTTC
CASSGETGTYEQYF
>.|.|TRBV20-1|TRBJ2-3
TGCAGTGCTAGAGGCGGAGATACGCAGTATTTT
CSARGGDTQYF
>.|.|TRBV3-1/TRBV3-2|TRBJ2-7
TGTGCCAGCAGCTACCCGGGCAACTACGAGCAGTACTTC
CASSYPGNYEQYF
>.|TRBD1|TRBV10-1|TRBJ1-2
TGCGCCAGCAGTGCGGTTTCCTTGGGCACCGGGACAGGTGACTATGGCTACACCTTC
CASSAVSLGTGTGDYGYTF
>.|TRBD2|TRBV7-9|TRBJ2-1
TGTGCCAGCAGCTTAGCAAGCGGAAACCGACCCGGGGGGATCTTC
CASSLASGNRPGGIF
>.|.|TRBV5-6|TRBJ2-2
TGTGCCAGCAGCTTAAGACGGATCACGAACACCGGGGAGCTGTTTTTT
CASSLRRITNTGELFF
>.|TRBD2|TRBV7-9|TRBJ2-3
TGTGCCAGCAGCTTAAAGGCTAGCGGGAGGGCCGGAACAGATACGCAGTATTTT
CASSLKASGRAGTDTQYF
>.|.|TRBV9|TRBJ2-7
TGTGCCAGCAGCGTAGAAGGGTTAGCATCCTACGAGCAGTACTTC
CASSVEGLASYEQYF
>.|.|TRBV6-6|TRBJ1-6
TGTGCCAGCAGTGATCTGACAGCCTCCTATTCACCCCTCCACTTT
CASSDLTASYSPLHF
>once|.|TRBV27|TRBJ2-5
TGTGCCAGCAGTTTTTCGGGGACCCAGTACTTC
CASSFSGTQYF
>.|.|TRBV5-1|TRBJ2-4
TGCGCCAGCAGCTTGGAACCGCTCGGAGCCAAAAACATTCAGTACTTC
CASSLEPLGAKNIQYF
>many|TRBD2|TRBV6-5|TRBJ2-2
TGTGCCAGCAAGACTAGCGAGGTCACCGGGGAGCTGTTTTTT
CASKTSEVTGELFF
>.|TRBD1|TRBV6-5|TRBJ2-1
TGTGCCAGCAGAAACTCGGGACAGGGTTCTCATGAGCAGTTCTTC
CASRNSGQGSHEQFF
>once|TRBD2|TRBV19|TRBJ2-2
TGTGCCAGTAGATCAAGGACTAGAGGGGACACCGGGGAGCTGTTTTTT
CASRSRTRGDTGELFF
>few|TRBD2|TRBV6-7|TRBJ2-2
TGTGCCAGCAGGAGCGGGGGGCCCAACACCGGGGAGCTGTTTTTT
CASRSGGPNTGELFF
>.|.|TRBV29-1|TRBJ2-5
TGCAGCGTTGCTGGGGTGCGAGAAGAGACCCAGTACTTC
CSVAGVREETQYF
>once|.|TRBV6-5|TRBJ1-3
TGTGCCAGCAGTCCCAGATCGCTTTCTGGAAACACCATATATTTT
CASSPRSLSGNTIYF
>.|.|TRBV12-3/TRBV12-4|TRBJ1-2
TGTGCCAGCAGTTTAGAGGACCACTATGGCTACACCTTC
CASSLEDHYGYTF
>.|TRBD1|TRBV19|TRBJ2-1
TGTGCCAGTAGTGCCCGACAGGGGTACAATGAGCAGTTCTTC
CASSARQGYNEQFF
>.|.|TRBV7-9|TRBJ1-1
TGTGCCAGCAGCTTAAGCACTGAAGCTTTCTTT
CASSLSTEAFF